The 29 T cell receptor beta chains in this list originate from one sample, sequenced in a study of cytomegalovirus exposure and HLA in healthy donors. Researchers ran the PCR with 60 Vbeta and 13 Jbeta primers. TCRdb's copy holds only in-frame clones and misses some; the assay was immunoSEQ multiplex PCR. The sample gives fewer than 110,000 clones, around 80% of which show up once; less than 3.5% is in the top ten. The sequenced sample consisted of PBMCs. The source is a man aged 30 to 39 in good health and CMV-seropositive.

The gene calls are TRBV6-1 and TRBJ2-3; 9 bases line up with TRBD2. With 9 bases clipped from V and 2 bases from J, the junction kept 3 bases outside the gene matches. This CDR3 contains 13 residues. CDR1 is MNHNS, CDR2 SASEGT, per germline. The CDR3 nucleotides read TGTGCCAGTAAGCGGGGGGTCACAGATACGCAGTATTTT. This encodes CASKRGVTDTQYF.

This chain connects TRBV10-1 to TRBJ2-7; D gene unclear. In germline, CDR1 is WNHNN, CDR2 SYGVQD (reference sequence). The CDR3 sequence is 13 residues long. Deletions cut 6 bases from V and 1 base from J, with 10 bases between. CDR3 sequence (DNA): TGCGCCAGCAGCGCGCTTCCTTCCTACGAGCAGTACTTC. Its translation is CASSALPSYEQYF.

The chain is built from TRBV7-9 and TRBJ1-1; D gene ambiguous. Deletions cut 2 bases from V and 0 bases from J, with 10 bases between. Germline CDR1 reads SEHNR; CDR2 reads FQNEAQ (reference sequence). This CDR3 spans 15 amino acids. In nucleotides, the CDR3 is TGTGCCAGCAGCTTAAGTTCACAGATGAACACTGAAGCTTTCTTT. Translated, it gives CASSLSSQMNTEAFF.

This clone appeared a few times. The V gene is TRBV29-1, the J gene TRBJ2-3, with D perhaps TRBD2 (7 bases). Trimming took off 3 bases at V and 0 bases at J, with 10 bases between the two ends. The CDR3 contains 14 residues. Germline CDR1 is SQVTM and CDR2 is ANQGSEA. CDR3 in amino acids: CSVEGGTSTDTQYF. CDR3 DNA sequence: TGCAGCGTTGAGGGGGGGACAAGCACAGATACGCAGTATTTT.

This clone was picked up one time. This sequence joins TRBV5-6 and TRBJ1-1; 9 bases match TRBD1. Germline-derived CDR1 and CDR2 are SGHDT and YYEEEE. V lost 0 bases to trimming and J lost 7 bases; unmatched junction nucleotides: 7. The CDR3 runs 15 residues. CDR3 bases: TGTGCCAGCAGCTTGGTTGACAGGGGGAAAGGTGAAGCTTTCTTT. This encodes CASSLVDRGKGEAFF.

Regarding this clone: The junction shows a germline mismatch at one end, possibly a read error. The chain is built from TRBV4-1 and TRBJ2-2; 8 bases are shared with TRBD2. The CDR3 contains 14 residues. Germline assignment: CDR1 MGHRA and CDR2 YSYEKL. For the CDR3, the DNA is TGTGCCAGCAGCCCGGGACTAGACACCGGGGAGCTGTTTTTT. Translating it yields CASSPGLDTGELFF.

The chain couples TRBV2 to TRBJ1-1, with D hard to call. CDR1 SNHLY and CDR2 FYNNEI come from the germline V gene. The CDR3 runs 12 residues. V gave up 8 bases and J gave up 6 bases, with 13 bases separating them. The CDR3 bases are TGTGCCAGCCGGCCTTTCGGAGCTGAAGCTTTCTTT. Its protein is CASRPFGAEAFF.

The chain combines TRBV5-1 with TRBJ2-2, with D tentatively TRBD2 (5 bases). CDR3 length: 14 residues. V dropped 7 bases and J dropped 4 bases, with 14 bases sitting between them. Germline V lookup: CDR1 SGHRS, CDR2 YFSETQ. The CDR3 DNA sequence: TGCGCCAGCGGTCAGTTCGGAGGCACCGGGGAGCTGTTTTTT. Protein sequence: CASGQFGGTGELFF.

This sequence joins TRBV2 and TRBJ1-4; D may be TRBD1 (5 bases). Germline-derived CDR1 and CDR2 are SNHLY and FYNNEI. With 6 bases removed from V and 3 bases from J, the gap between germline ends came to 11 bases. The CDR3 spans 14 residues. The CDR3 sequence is CASSPGVPNEKLFF. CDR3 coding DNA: TGTGCCAGCAGCCCGGGGGTCCCTAATGAAAAACTGTTTTTT.

CDR3 sequence: CAISESGTGGEKLFF. The CDR3 nucleotides read TGTGCCATCAGTGAGTCGGGGACAGGCGGTGAAAAACTGTTTTTT. The chain joins TRBV10-3 to TRBJ1-4, with 8 nucleotides matching TRBD1. The J segment lost 7 bases and the V segment lost 0 bases, leaving 4 bases of the junction unmatched. CDR3 length: 15 residues. CDR1 is ENHRY, CDR2 SYGVKD, per germline.

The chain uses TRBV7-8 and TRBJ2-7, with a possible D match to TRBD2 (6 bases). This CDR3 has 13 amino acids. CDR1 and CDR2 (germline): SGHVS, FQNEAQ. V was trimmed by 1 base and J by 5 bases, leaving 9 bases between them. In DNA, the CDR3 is TGTGCCAGCAGCTTAGGACTAGGGAACGAGCAGTACTTC. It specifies CASSLGLGNEQYF.

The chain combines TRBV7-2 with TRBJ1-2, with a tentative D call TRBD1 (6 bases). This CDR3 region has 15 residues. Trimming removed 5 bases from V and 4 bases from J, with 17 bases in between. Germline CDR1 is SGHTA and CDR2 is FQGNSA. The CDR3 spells CASSPQGQQLYGYTF. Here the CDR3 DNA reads TGTGCCAGCAGCCCTCAAGGACAGCAACTCTATGGCTACACCTTC.

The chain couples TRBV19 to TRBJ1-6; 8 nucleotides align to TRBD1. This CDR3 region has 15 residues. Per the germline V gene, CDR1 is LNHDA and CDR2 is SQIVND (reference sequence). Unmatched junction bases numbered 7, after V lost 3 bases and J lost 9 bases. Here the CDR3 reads CASSITGGSASPLHF. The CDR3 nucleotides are TGTGCCAGTAGTATCACAGGGGGTTCTGCTTCACCCCTCCACTTT.

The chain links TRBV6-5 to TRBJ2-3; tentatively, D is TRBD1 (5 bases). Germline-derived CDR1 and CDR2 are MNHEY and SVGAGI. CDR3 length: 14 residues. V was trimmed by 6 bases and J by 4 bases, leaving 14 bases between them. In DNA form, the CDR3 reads TGTGCCAGCAGCGGACATCACTATGCAGATACGCAGTATTTT. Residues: CASSGHHYADTQYF.

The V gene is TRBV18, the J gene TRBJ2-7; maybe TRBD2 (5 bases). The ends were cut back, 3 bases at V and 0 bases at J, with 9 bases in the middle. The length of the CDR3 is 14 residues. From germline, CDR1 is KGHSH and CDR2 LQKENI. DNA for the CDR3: TGTGCCAGCTCACCGGGAGAGAGCTCCTACGAGCAGTACTTC. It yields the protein CASSPGESSYEQYF.

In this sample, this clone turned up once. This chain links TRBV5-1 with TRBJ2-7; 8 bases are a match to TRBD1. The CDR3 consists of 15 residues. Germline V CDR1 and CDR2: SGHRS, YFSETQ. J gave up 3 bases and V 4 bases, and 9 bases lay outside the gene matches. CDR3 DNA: TGCGCCAGCAGCCCCCGGCAGGGGGCGGACTACGAGCAGTACTTC. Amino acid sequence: CASSPRQGADYEQYF.

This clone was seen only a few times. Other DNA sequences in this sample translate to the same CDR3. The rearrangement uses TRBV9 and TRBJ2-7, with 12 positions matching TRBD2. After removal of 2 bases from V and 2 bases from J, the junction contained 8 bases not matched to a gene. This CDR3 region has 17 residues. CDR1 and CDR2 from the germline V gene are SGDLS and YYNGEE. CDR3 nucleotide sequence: TGTGCCAGCAGCGTGGGTCTAGCGGGGGGGCCCGCCTACGAGCAGTACTTC. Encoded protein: CASSVGLAGGPAYEQYF. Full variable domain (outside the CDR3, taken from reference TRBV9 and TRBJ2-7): DSGVTQTPKHLITATGQRVTLRCSPRSGDLSVYWYQQSLDQGLQFLIQYYNGEERAKGNILERFSAQQFPDLHSELNLSSLELGDSALYFCASSVGLAGGPAYEQYFGPGTRLTVT.

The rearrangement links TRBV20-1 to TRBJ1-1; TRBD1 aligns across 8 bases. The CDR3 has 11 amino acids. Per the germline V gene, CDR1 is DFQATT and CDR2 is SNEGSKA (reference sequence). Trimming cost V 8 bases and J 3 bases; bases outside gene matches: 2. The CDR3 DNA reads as TGCAGTTTGACAGGGGACACTGAAGCTTTCTTT. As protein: CSLTGDTEAFF.

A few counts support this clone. The CDR3 coding sequence is TGTGCCAGCAGCTTACGGCGGGGGGGCCCAGAGACCCAGTACTTC. Encoded protein: CASSLRRGGPETQYF. V gene TRBV7-9 combines with J gene TRBJ2-5; 9 nucleotides line up with TRBD2. Germline CDR1 reads SEHNR; CDR2 reads FQNEAQ (reference sequence). V shed 2 bases and J 4 bases; nucleotides not matched to a gene: 5. The CDR3 has 15 residues.

Here the CDR3 DNA reads TGTGCCAGCAGCCAGGACACCAATAATTCACCCCTCCACTTT. Translated, it gives CASSQDTNNSPLHF. The gene calls are TRBV14 and TRBJ1-6; D possibly corresponds to TRBD1 (5 bases). Germline CDR1 and CDR2: SGHDN and FVKESK. V lost 3 bases, J lost 5 bases, and 8 bases lay in between. This CDR3 has 14 amino acids.

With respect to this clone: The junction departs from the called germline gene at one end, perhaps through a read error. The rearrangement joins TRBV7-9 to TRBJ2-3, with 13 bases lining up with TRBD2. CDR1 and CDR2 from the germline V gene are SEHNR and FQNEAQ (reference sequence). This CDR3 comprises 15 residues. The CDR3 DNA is TGTTCCAGCAGCTTACTAGCGGGGGGGGGAGATACGCAGTATTTT. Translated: CSSSLLAGGGDTQYF.

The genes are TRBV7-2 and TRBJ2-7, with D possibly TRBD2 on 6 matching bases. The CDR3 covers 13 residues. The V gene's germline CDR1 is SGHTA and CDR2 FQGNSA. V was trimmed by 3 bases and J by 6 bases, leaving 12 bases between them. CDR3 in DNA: TGTGCCAGCAGCTTGGGACTCGCGGTCGAGCAGTACTTC. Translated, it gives CASSLGLAVEQYF.

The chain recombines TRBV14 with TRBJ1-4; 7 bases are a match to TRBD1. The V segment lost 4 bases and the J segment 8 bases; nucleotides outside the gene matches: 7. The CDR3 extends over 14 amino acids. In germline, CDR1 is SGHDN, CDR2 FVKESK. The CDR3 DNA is TGTGCCAGCAGCCGACAGGGCCCAGAGGAAAAACTGTTTTTT. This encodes CASSRQGPEEKLFF.

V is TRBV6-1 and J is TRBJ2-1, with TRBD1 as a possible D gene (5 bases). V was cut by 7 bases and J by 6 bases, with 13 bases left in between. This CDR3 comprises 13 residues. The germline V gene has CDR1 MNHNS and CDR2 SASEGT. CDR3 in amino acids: CASTQSGANEQFF. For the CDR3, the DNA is TGTGCCAGCACACAGAGTGGGGCCAATGAGCAGTTCTTC.

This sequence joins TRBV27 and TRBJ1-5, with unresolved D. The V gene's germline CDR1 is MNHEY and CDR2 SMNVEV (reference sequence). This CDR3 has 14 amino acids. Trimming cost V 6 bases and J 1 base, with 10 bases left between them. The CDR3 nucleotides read TGTGCCAGCAGACTAGCTAGAAGCAATCAGCCCCAGCATTTT. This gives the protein CASRLARSNQPQHF.

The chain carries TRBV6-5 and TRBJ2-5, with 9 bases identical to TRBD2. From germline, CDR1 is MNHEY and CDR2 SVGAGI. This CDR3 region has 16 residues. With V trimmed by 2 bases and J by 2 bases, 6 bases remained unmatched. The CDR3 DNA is TGTGCCAGCAGTTACACTGCGGGGGGGGGTCAAGAGACCCAGTACTTC. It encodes CASSYTAGGGQETQYF.

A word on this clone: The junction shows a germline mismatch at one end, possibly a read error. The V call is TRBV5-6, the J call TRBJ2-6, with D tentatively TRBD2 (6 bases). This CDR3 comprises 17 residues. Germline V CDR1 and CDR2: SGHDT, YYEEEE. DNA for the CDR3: TGTGCCAGCAGCTTAAGGGGACTTAGCGCTGGGGCCAACGGCCTGACTTTC. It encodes CASSLRGLSAGANGLTF.

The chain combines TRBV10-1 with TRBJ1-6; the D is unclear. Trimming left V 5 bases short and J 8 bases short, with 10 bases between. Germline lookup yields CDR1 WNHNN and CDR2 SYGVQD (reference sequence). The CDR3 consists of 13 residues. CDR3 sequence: CASSPSVDSPLHF. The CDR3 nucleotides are TGCGCCAGCAGTCCGTCGGTGGATTCACCCCTCCACTTT.

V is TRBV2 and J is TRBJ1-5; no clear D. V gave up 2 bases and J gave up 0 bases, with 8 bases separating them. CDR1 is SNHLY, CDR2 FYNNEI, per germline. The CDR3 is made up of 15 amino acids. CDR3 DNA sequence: TGTGCCAGCAGTGAAAGACAAAATAGCAATCAGCCCCAGCATTTT. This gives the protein CASSERQNSNQPQHF.